Each of the 14 T cell receptor beta chains below was sequenced from the same sample in a study of blood T cell repertoires in COVID-19. The data were produced by immunoSEQ multiplex PCR, yet TCRdb's version contains in-frame clones alone and is incomplete. Of 90,000 to 120,000 clones detected, more than 70% appear once; the ten largest clones hold around 7%. Sequences were obtained from peripheral blood. These receptors all come from a man aged 50-59 years with active or convalescent COVID-19.

The rearrangement uses TRBV28 and TRBJ1-2; 7 bases are shared with TRBD1. Germline CDR1 reads MDHEN; CDR2 reads SYDVKM. The J segment lost 6 bases and the V segment lost 6 bases, leaving 4 bases of the junction unmatched. The CDR3 is 12 residues long. CDR3 region: CASRSQGNGYTF. CDR3 coding DNA: TGTGCCAGCAGGTCACAGGGGAATGGCTACACCTTC.

There are a few counts of this clone. The chain uses TRBV3-1 (or the pseudogene TRBV3-2) and TRBJ1-2; D gene ambiguous. V was cut by 1 base and J by 8 bases, with 14 bases left in between. The CDR3 is made up of 14 amino acids. Germline V CDR1 and CDR2: LGHDT, YNNKEL (reference sequence). In DNA form, the CDR3 reads TGTGCCAGCAGCCAAGTAGGTTGGAGTTGGGGCTACACCTTC. Protein sequence: CASSQVGWSWGYTF.

The J gene is TRBJ2-1, the V gene TRBV7-9, with TRBD2 as a possible D gene (6 bases). V lost 4 bases to trimming and J lost 3 bases, with 13 bases between them. The CDR3 contains 15 residues. CDR1 and CDR2 from the germline V gene are SEHNR and FQNEAQ (reference sequence). CDR3 sequence: CASSSQTSSYNEQFF. The CDR3 DNA reads as TGTGCCAGCAGCTCTCAAACTAGCAGCTACAATGAGCAGTTCTTC. The full variable domain, with the rest looked up from reference TRBV7-9 and TRBJ2-1, is DTGVSQNPRHKITKRGQNVTFRCDPISEHNRLYWYRQTLGQGPEFLTYFQNEAQLEKSRLLSDRFSAERPKGSFSTLEIQRTEQGDSAMYLCASSSQTSSYNEQFFGPGTRLTVL.

V is TRBV9 and J is TRBJ2-5, with a tentative D call TRBD2 (5 bases). This CDR3 has 15 residues. Germline loops: CDR1 SGDLS, CDR2 YYNGEE. V lost 4 bases and J 4 bases, leaving 17 bases between the germline ends. In nucleotides, the CDR3 is TGTGCCAGCAGCCCCCCAGAGGGCGGAATAGAGACCCAGTACTTC. This sequence encodes CASSPPEGGIETQYF.

The chain recombines TRBV28 with TRBJ1-5; no reliable D call. V lost 11 bases and J 5 bases, leaving 16 bases between the germline ends. The CDR3 has 13 residues. Germline V CDR1 and CDR2: MDHEN, SYDVKM. This CDR3 reads CAAGRGAHQPQHF. The DNA for the CDR3 is TGTGCCGCGGGCAGAGGAGCGCATCAGCCCCAGCATTTT.

The gene calls are TRBV2 and TRBJ1-6, with 9 bases identical to TRBD1. Germline assignment: CDR1 SNHLY and CDR2 FYNNEI. The CDR3 spans 15 residues. V shed 5 bases and J 6 bases; nucleotides not matched to a gene: 5. CDR3 region: CASSTRTGANSPLHF. The CDR3 DNA follows: TGTGCCAGCAGTACCCGGACAGGGGCTAATTCACCCCTCCACTTT.

The rearrangement links TRBV7-9 to TRBJ2-7; 9 bases are shared with TRBD1. CDR1 and CDR2 from the germline V gene are SEHNR and FQNEAQ (reference sequence). The V gene end was trimmed by 2 bases and the J gene end by 5 bases; junction bases not matched to a gene: 4. The CDR3 sequence is 14 residues long. CDR3 loop: CASSLIGQGNEQYF. For the CDR3, the DNA is TGTGCCAGCAGCTTAATCGGACAGGGGAACGAGCAGTACTTC.

The rearrangement joins TRBV19 to TRBJ1-6; weak D call: TRBD1 (5 bases). V was trimmed by 5 bases and J by 8 bases, leaving 13 bases between them. The length of the CDR3 is 14 residues. The germline gives CDR1 LNHDA, CDR2 SQIVND (reference sequence). The CDR3 coding sequence is TGTGCCAGTAGTCTCTCGTCGGGGGATTCACCCCTCCACTTT. It specifies CASSLSSGDSPLHF.

The chain employs TRBV9 and TRBJ1-5; D not certain. Between the trimmed V and J ends, which lost 0 bases and 4 bases, there was a span of 11 bases. CDR1 and CDR2 from the germline V gene are SGDLS and YYNGEE. The CDR3 is made up of 15 amino acids. CDR3 DNA sequence: TGTGCCAGCAGCGTAGGGCGGGGTGTAAATCAGCCCCAGCATTTT. This encodes CASSVGRGVNQPQHF.

The CDR3 here is CASSFGLAWYNEQFF. CDR3 bases: TGTGCCAGCAGCTTCGGACTAGCGTGGTACAATGAGCAGTTCTTC. J is TRBJ2-1 and V is TRBV11-3; 9 nucleotides align to TRBD2. CDR1 and CDR2 (germline): SGHNT, YENEEA. The CDR3 is made up of 15 amino acids. J was trimmed by 4 bases and V by 3 bases; bases with no gene match: 4. Together with reference TRBV11-3 and TRBJ2-1, the CDR3 gives the full variable domain: EAGVVQSPRYKIIEKKQPVAFWCNPISGHNTLYWYLQNLGQGPELLIRYENEEAVDDSQLPKDRFSAERLKGVDSTLKIQPAELGDSAVYLCASSFGLAWYNEQFFGPGTRLTVL.

This rearrangement joins TRBV29-1 to TRBJ1-3, with D possibly TRBD1 on 6 matching bases. Per the germline V gene, CDR1 is SQVTM and CDR2 is ANQGSEA. With 6 bases removed from V and 2 bases from J, the gap between germline ends came to 11 bases. The CDR3 length is 13 residues. CDR3 protein: CSVNREPGNTIYF. The DNA of the CDR3 is TGCAGCGTAAACAGGGAGCCTGGAAACACCATATATTTT. Supplemented by reference TRBV29-1 and TRBJ1-3, the full variable domain reads SAVISQKPSRDICQRGTSLTIQCQVDSQVTMMFWYRQQPGQSLTLIATANQGSEATYESGFVIDKFPISRPNLTFSTLTVSNMSPEDSSIYLCSVNREPGNTIYFGEGSWLTVV.

The chain is built from TRBV2 and TRBJ1-1, with TRBD1 matching 7 bases. The V gene end was trimmed by 7 bases and the J gene end by 5 bases; junction bases not matched to a gene: 10. The CDR3 runs to 14 residues. Germline CDR1 SNHLY, CDR2 FYNNEI. Here the CDR3 reads CASTQTGLVTEAFF. The CDR3 region has the DNA TGTGCCAGCACTCAGACAGGGTTAGTAACTGAAGCTTTCTTT.

This sequence joins TRBV5-1 and TRBJ2-7, with 12 bases matching TRBD1. CDR1 and CDR2 from the germline V gene are SGHRS and YFSETQ. The ends lost 5 bases at V and 3 bases at J; junction bases unmatched: 24. The CDR3 has 21 amino acids. CDR3 sequence reads: CASSQSPGTGGVLGLVYEQYF. The CDR3 coding sequence is TGCGCCAGCAGTCAATCCCCCGGGACAGGGGGCGTCCTGGGACTAGTCTACGAGCAGTACTTC.

The chain combines TRBV6-1 with TRBJ1-6, with 10 bases lining up with TRBD1. Germline assignment: CDR1 MNHNS and CDR2 SASEGT. The V gene end was trimmed by 1 base and the J gene end by 10 bases; junction bases not matched to a gene: 7. The CDR3 loop spans 16 amino acids. CDR3 protein: CASSEGQGAGRSPLHF. CDR3 nucleotide sequence: TGTGCCAGCAGTGAAGGACAGGGGGCCGGGCGCTCACCCCTCCACTTT.